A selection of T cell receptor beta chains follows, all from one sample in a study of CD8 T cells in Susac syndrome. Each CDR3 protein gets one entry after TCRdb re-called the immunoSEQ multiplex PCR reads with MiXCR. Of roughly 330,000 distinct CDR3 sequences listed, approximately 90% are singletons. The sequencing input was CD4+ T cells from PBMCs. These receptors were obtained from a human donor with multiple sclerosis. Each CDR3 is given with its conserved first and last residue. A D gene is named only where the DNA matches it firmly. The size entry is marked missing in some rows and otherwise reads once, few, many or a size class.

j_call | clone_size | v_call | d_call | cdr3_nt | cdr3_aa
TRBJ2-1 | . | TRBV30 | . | TGTGCCTGGAGTGTCGGGCGAGACGGAGAGCAGTTCTTC | CAWSVGRDGEQFF
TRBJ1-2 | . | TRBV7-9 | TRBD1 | TGTGCCAGCAGCTTAGGGACAGGGGGCAGTGGCTACACCTTC | CASSLGTGGSGYTF
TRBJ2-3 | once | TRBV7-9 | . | TGTGCCAGCAGCTTGTTTGCAAGCCCGCAGTATTTT | CASSLFASPQYF
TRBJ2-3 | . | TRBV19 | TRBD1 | TGTGCCAGTAGTATAGTCCGGGACAGCGTCACAGATACGCAGTATTTT | CASSIVRDSVTDTQYF
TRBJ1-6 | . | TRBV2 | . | TGTGCCAGCAGTGATAGTGGGTACGGTTCACCCCTCCACTTT | CASSDSGYGSPLHF
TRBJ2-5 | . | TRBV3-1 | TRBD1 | TGTGCCAGCAGCCAATCAGACAGGGACCAAGAGACCCAGTACTTC | CASSQSDRDQETQYF
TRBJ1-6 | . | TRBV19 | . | TGTGCCAGTAGTATAGGTCCGCGCGGATCACCCCTCCACTTT | CASSIGPRGSPLHF
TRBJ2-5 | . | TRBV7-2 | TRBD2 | TGTGCCAGCAGCCTGGGGTGGCTAGCGGGGGGGCAAGAGACCCAGTACTTC | CASSLGWLAGGQETQYF
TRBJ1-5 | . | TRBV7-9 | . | TGTGCCAGCAGCTCCACCGGGACAAGGAATCAGCCCCAGCATTTT | CASSSTGTRNQPQHF
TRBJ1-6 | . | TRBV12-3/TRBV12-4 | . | TGTGCCAGCAGTCTGAGATATTCACCCCTCCACTTT | CASSLRYSPLHF
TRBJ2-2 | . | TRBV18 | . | TGTGCCAGCTCCCCGACTTCGGGATCCGGGGAGCTGTTTTTT | CASSPTSGSGELFF
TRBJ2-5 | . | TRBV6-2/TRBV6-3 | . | TGTGCCAGCAGTTACCCGGACTCCACGCACTTC | CASSYPDSTHF
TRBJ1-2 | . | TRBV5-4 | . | TGTGCCAGCAGCTTGCGTGGCCGGGGTGGATATGGCTACACCTTC | CASSLRGRGGYGYTF
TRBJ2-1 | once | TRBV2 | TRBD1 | TGTGCCAGCGGGGTGGGACAGGGGGCAGGTGAGCAGTTCTTC | CASGVGQGAGEQFF
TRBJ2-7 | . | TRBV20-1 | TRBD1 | TGCAGTGCTAGCTACGGGCAGGGGGCGACCTACGAGCAGTACTTC | CSASYGQGATYEQYF
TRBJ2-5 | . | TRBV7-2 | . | TGTGCCAGCAGCTTTGCAGGGCTACAAGAGACCCAGTACTTC | CASSFAGLQETQYF
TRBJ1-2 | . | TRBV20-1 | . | TGCAGTGCCCTGACAGGAGAAAACATCAACTATGGCTACACCTTC | CSALTGENINYGYTF
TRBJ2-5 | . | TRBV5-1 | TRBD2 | TGCGCCAGCAGCCCGTGGACTAGCGGGGGAATGCAAGAGACCCAGTACTTC | CASSPWTSGGMQETQYF
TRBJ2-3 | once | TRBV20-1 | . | TGCAGTGCTAGAATAACTTCCGGAGGGGATACGCAGTATTTT | CSARITSGGDTQYF
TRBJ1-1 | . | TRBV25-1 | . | TGTGCCAGCACTGACCAGACAGACTACACTGAAGCTTTCTTT | CASTDQTDYTEAFF
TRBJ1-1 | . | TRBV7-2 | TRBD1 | TGTGCCAGCAGCTTTAGCAACAGGGGGCCTTCTGAAGCTTTCTTT | CASSFSNRGPSEAFF
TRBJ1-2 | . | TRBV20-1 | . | TGCAGTGCTTCCGGAGGGGAGAGCGTATATGGCTACACCTTC | CSASGGESVYGYTF
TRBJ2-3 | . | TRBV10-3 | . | TGTGCCATCAGTGGGGCAGGGGGCACAGATACGCAGTATTTT | CAISGAGGTDTQYF
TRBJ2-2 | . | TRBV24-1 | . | TGTGCCACCAGTGATTTGAGTCGGTCAACGGGATCCGGGGAGCTGTTTTTT | CATSDLSRSTGSGELFF
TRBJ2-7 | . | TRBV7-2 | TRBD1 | TGTGCCAGCAGCTTAGCGCCGGGACAGAGCTCCTACGAGCAGTACTTC | CASSLAPGQSSYEQYF
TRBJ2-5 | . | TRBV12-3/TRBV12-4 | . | TGTGCCAGCAGTTTGGGCCAGGTAGAGACCCAGTACTTC | CASSLGQVETQYF
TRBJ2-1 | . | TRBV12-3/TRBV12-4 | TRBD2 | TGTGCCAGCAGTTTTGAGGGACTAGCGGCCTCTGTCTCCTACAATGAGCAGTTCTTC | CASSFEGLAASVSYNEQFF
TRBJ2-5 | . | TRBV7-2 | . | TGTGCCAGCAGCTTTCCAAGGCAGGGGGGTGGGACCCAGTACTTC | CASSFPRQGGGTQYF
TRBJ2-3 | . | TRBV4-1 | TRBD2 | TGCGCCAGCAGCCACCCCGGCTTAGCGGGAAGTGGGTCAGATACGCAGTATTTT | CASSHPGLAGSGSDTQYF
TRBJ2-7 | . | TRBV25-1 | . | TGTGCCAGCAGTGAAGAGAACGAGCAGTACTTC | CASSEENEQYF
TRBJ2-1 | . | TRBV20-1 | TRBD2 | TGCAGTGCTAGCTCTAGCGGGGTCTTTGATGAGCAGTTCTTC | CSASSSGVFDEQFF
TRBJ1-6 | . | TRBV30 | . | TGTGCCTGGAGTCCGGGTTCACCCCTCCACTTT | CAWSPGSPLHF
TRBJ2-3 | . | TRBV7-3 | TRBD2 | TGTGCCAGCAGCTCACGTCCTAGCGGGGGGGCAGATACGCAGTATTTT | CASSSRPSGGADTQYF
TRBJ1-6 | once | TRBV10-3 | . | TGTGCCATCACCCTTAGGAGTGAGGATTCACCCCTCCACTTT | CAITLRSEDSPLHF
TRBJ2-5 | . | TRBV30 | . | TGTGCCTGGAGTCAAGAGACCCAGTACTTC | CAWSQETQYF
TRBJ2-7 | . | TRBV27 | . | TGTGCCAGCAGTTTAGGCCCCCTCTACGAGCAGTACTTC | CASSLGPLYEQYF
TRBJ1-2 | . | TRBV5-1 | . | TGCGCCAGCAGCTTGGGATCCCGACAGAACTATGGCTACACCTTC | CASSLGSRQNYGYTF
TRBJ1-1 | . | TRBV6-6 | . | TGTGCCAGCAGCTCTTGGGGGACGCCTGAAGCTTTCTTT | CASSSWGTPEAFF
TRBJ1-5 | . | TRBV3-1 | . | TGTGCCAGCAGCCAAGAAGCAGGGAACAATCAGCCCCAGCATTTT | CASSQEAGNNQPQHF
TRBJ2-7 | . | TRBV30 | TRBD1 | TGTGCCTTCAAGTCAGGGACAGGACTTTCCTACGAGCAGTACTTC | CAFKSGTGLSYEQYF
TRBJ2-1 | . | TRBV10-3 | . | TGTGCCATCAGCCGAGAGGACAGGCAGTTCTTC | CAISREDRQFF
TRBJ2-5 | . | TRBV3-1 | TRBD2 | TGTGCCAGCAGCCGAAAGCGGGGAGAGACCCAGTACTTC | CASSRKRGETQYF